The source of this TCR beta chain is a study of T cell repertoires in cytomegalovirus infection. Study context: TCR beta signatures that were public indicated CMV infection and matching HLA type. Overall study results and limits: Ex vivo, HLA-C-restricted CMV-specific TCR beta clonotypes prevailed over the rest of the response.

From the reads, TCRdb called clonotypes with MiXCR, one entry per CDR3 protein. The table shows about 700,000 distinct CDR3 sequences, with 30% to 35% occurring only once. This clonotype was counted many times. Its antigen is undetermined. This TCR came from a human donor in good health (CMV status not recorded). Some clones in this sample may be carry-over from other donors' samples. The sequenced sample was cultured PBMCs, obtained from culture after CMV antigen stimulation.

CDR3: CASNDRSYNEQFF. The CDR3 DNA reads TGTGCCAGCAACGACAGGTCCTACAATGAGCAGTTCTTC. The chain carries TRBV5-5 and TRBJ2-1; possibly TRBD1 for D (6 bases). V lost 6 bases, J lost 1 base, and 8 bases lay in between. There are 13 residues in the CDR3. Germline-derived CDR1 and CDR2 are SGHKS and YYEKEE (reference sequence).